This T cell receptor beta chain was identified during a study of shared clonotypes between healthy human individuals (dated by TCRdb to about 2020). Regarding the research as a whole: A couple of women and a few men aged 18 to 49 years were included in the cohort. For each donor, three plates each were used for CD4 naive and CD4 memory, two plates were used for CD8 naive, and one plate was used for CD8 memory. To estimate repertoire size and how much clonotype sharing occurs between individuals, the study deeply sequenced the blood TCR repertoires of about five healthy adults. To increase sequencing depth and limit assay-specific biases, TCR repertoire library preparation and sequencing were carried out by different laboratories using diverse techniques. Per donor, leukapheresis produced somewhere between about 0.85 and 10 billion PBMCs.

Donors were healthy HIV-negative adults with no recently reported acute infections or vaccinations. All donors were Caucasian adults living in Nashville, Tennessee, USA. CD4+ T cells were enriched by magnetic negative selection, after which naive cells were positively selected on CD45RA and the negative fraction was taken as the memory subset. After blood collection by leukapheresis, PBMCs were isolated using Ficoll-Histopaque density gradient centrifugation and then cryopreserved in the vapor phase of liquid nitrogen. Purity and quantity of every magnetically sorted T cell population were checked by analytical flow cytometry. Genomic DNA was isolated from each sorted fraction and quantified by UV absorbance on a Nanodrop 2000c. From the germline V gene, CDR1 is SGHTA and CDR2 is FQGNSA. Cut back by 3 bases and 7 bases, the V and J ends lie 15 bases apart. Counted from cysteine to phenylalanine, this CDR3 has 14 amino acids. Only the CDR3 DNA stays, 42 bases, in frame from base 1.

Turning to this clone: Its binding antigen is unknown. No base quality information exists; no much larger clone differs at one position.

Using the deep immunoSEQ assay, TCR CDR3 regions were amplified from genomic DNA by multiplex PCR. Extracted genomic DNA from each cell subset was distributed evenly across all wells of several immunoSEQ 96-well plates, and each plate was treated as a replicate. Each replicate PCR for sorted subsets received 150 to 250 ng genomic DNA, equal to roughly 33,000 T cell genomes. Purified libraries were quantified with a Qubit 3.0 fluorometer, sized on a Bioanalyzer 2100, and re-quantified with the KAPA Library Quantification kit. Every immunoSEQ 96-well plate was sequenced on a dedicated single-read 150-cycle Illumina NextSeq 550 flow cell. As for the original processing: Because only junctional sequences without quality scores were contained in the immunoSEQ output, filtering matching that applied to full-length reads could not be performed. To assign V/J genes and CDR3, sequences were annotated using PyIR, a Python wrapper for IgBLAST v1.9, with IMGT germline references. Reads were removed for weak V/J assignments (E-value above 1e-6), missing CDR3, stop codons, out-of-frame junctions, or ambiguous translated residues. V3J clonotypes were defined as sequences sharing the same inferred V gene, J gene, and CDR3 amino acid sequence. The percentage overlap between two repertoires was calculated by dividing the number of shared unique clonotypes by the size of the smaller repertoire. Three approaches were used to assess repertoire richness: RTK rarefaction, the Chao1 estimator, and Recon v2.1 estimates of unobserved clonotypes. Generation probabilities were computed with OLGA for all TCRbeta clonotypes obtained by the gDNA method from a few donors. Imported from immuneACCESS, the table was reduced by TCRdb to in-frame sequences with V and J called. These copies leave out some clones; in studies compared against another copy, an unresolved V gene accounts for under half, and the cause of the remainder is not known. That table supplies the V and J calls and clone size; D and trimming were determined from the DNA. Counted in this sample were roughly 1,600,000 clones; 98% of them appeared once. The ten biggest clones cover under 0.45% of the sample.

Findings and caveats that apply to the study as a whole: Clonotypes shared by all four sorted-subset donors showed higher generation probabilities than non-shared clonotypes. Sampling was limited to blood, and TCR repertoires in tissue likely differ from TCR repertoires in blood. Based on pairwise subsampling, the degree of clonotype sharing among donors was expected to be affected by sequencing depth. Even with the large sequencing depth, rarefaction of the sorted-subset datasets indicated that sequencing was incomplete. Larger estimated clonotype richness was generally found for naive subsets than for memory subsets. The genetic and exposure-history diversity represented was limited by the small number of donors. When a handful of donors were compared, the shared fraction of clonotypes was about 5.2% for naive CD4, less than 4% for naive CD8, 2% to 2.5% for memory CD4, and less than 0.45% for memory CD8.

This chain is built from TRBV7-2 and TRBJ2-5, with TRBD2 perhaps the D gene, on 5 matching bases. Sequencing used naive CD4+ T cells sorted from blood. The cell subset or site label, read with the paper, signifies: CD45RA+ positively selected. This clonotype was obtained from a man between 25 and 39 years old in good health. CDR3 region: CASSFGQAGGTQYF. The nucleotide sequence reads TGTGCCAGCAGCTTCGGCCAGGCGGGCGGGACCCAGTACTTC.